Shown below are 4 T cell receptor beta chains from a single sample sequenced in a study of CD4+ T cells in melanoma. Here immunoSEQ multiplex PCR was the method, and the copy in TCRdb shows in-frame clones only, minus some. Among 90,000 to 130,000 clones listed, about 90% were seen once. Specimen: peripheral blood. The source is a human donor with melanoma.

This clone occurred a few times. The chain carries TRBV15 and TRBJ2-3; D perhaps matches TRBD1 (6 bases). The CDR3 consists of 14 residues. Per germline, CDR1 LNHNV and CDR2 YYDKDF (reference sequence). Trimming cost V 4 bases and J 5 bases, with 13 bases left between them. The CDR3 nucleotides are TGTGCCACCAGCACTGGAGACAGGCAAGATACGCAGTATTTT. Protein sequence: CATSTGDRQDTQYF. The variable domain in full, completed from reference TRBV15 and TRBJ2-3, reads DAMVIQNPRYQVTQFGKPVTLSCSQTLNHNVMYWYQQKSSQAPKLLFHYYDKDFNNEADTPDNFQSRRPNTSFCFLDIRSPGLGDTAMYLCATSTGDRQDTQYFGPGTRLTVL.

The rearrangement uses TRBV4-1 and TRBJ2-1, with 13 bases lining up with TRBD2. Losses at the gene ends were 4 bases for V and 4 bases for J; bases not matched to a gene: 1. This CDR3 spans 15 amino acids. The V gene's germline CDR1 is MGHRA and CDR2 YSYEKL. DNA of the CDR3: TGCGCCAGCAGCCCGGGACTAGCGGGGTACAATGAGCAGTTCTTC. This encodes CASSPGLAGYNEQFF.

V usage is TRBV9 and J usage is TRBJ2-7; 11 nucleotides match TRBD1. V was clipped by 4 bases and J by 9 bases; unmatched bases: 15. The CDR3 contains 16 residues. The germline V gene encodes CDR1 SGDLS and CDR2 YYNGEE. Here the CDR3 DNA reads TGTGCCAGCAGCTCCGGGACAGGGGGACAGACTACGAGGCAGTACTTC. Encoded protein: CASSSGTGGQTTRQYF.

The chain links TRBV11-1 to TRBJ2-7; D tentatively fits TRBD1 or TRBD2 (5 bases each). Per germline, CDR1 SGHAT and CDR2 FQDESV (reference sequence). The V and J ends lost 5 bases and 7 bases respectively, with 12 bases between them. The CDR3 spans 12 residues. CDR3 sequence (DNA): TGTGCCAGCAGCCGGGACCGAGGGGAGCAGTACTTC. It specifies CASSRDRGEQYF. The entire variable domain, with the rest obtained from reference TRBV11-1 and TRBJ2-7, is as follows: EAEVAQSPRYKITEKSQAVAFWCDPISGHATLYWYRQILGQGPELLVQFQDESVVDDSQLPKDRFSAERLKGVDSTLKIQPAELGDSAMYLCASSRDRGEQYFGPGTRLTVT.